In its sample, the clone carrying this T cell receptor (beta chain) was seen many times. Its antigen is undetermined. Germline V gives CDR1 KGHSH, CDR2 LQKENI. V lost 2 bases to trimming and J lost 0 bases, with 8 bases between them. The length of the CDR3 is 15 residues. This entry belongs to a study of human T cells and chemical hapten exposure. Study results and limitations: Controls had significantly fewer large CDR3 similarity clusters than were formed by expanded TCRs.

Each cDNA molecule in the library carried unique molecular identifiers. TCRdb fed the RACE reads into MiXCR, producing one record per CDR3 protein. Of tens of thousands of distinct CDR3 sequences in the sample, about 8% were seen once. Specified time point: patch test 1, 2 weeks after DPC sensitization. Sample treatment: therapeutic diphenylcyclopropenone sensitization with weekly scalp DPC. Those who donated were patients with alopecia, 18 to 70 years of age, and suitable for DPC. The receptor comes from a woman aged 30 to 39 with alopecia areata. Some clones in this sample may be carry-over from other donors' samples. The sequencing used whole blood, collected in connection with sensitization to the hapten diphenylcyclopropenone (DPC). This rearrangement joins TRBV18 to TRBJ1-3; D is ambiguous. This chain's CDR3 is CASSPLGRSGNTIYF. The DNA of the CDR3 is TGTGCCAGCTCACCATTAGGCCGCTCTGGAAACACCATATATTTT.